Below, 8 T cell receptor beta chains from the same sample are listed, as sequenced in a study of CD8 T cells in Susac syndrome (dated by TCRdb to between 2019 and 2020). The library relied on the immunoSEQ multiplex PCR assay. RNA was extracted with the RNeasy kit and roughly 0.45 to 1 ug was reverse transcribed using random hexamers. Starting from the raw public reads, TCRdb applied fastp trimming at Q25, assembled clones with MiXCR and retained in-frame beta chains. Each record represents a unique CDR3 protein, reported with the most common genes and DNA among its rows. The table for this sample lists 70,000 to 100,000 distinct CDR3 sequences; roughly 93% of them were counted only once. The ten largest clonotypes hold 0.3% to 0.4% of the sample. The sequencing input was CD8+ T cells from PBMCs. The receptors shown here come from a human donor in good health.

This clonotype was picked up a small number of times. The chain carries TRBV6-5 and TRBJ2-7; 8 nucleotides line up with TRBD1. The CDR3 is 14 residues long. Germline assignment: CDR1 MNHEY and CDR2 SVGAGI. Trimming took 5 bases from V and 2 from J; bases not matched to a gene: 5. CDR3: CASSPRDRPYEQYF. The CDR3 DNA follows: TGTGCCAGCAGTCCACGGGACAGGCCCTACGAGCAGTACTTC.

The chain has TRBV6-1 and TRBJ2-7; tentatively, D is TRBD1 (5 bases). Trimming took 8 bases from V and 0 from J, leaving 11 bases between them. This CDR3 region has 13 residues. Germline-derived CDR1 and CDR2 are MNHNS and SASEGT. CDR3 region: CASRGHYSYEQYF. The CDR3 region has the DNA TGTGCCAGCCGCGGACATTACTCCTACGAGCAGTACTTC.

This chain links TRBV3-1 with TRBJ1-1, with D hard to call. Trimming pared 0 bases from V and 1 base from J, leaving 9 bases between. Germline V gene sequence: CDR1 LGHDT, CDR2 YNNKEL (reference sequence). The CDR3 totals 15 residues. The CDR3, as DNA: TGTGCCAGCAGCCAAGAACCGACACGGAACACTGAAGCTTTCTTT. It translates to CASSQEPTRNTEAFF.

CDR3 bases: TGTGCCAGCAGTCACGCCATGGACAGTATGCACCAAGCTTTCTTT. Amino acids: CASSHAMDSMHQAFF. The V gene is TRBV12-3 or TRBV12-4, the J gene TRBJ1-1, with D possibly TRBD1 on 6 matching bases. This CDR3 spans 15 amino acids. V shed 5 bases and J shed 9 bases, with 22 bases lying between them.

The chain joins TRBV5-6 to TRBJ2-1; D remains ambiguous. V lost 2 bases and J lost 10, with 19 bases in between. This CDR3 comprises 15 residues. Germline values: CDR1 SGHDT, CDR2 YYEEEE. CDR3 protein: CASSLGLSSLTEQFF. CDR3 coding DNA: TGTGCCAGCAGCTTAGGGTTGTCTTCTCTTACGGAGCAGTTCTTC.

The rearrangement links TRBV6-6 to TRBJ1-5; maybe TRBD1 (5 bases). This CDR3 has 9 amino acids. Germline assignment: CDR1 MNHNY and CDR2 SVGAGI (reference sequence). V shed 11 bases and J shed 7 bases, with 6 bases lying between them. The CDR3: CAAGQPQHF. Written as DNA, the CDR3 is TGTGCCGCAGGGCAGCCCCAGCATTTT.

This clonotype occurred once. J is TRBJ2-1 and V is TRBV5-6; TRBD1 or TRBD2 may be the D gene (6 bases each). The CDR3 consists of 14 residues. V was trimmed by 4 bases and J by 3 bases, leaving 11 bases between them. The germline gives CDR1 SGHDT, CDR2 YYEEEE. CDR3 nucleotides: TGTGCCAGCAGCGAACAGGGAGGCTACAATGAGCAGTTCTTC. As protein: CASSEQGGYNEQFF.

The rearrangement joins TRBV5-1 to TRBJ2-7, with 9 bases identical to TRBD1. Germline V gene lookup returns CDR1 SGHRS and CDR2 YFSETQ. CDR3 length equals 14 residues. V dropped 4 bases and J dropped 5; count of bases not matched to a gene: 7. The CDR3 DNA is TGCGCCAGCAGCCAGACAGGGGGTACCCACGAGCAGTACTTC. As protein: CASSQTGGTHEQYF.